Following are 23 T cell receptor beta chains from one sample sequenced in a study of cytomegalovirus exposure and HLA in healthy donors. 13 Jbeta primers and 60 Vbeta primers were used for the PCR. Here immunoSEQ multiplex PCR was the method, and the copy in TCRdb shows in-frame clones only, minus some. The sample consists of about 96,000 clones, about four fifths of them appearing once. The sample consisted of PBMCs. These receptors were collected from a woman aged 65 to 85 in good health and CMV-seropositive.

This clone showed up just a few times. The CDR3 nucleotides are TGTGCCAGCAGCCCGACAGGCTTAAGCACAGATACGCAGTATTTT. Residues: CASSPTGLSTDTQYF. The chain uses TRBV28 and TRBJ2-3; D might be TRBD1 (6 bases). Trimming removed 6 bases from V and 0 bases from J, with 13 bases in between. Germline CDR1 and CDR2: MDHEN and SYDVKM. This CDR3 contains 15 residues.

The chain has TRBV11-2 and TRBJ2-1; D may be TRBD2 (6 bases). The germline gives CDR1 SGHAT, CDR2 FQNNGV. V shed 1 base and J shed 8 bases, with 12 bases lying between them. This CDR3 is 14 amino acids long. CDR3 coding DNA: TGTGCCAGCAGCTTAGGGGGGACTCTCTATGAGCAGTTCTTC. It is translated as CASSLGGTLYEQFF.

As regards this clone: An end of the junction differs from the germline gene, which may be a read error. The V gene is TRBV7-9, the J gene TRBJ2-3, with D possibly matching TRBD1 (6 bases). Germline V gives CDR1 SEHNR, CDR2 FQNEAQ (reference sequence). The CDR3 extends over 15 amino acids. The CDR3, as DNA: TGTTCCAGCAGCTTAGTTACAGGGTGGGCAGATACGCAGTATTTT. Translating it yields CSSSLVTGWADTQYF.

This chain connects TRBV6-6 to TRBJ2-3; TRBD2 is a possible D gene (5 bases). This CDR3 comprises 14 residues. CDR1 is MNHNY, CDR2 SVGAGI, per germline (reference sequence). V was pared by 4 bases and J by 6 bases, with 14 bases between. CDR3 nucleotide sequence: TGTGCCAGCAGTTTCGGGGAGCTGGGGGATACGCAGTATTTT. Its protein product is CASSFGELGDTQYF.

The V gene is TRBV4-3, the J gene TRBJ2-3; D is possibly TRBD1 (5 bases). With 1 base removed from V and 6 bases from J, the gap between germline ends came to 8 bases. CDR1 is LGHNA, CDR2 YSLEER, per germline. The CDR3 sequence is 13 residues long. The CDR3 DNA is TGCGCCAGCAGCCAAGTGTGGGGCGATACGCAGTATTTT. Translated: CASSQVWGDTQYF.

The chain combines TRBV15 with TRBJ2-5; 16 nucleotides match TRBD2. This CDR3 region has 21 residues. With V trimmed by 3 bases and J by 5 bases, 18 bases remained unmatched. CDR1 and CDR2 (germline): LNHNV, YYDKDF (reference sequence). The CDR3 protein is CATSSSPRGTSGRASWETQYF. In DNA, the CDR3 is TGTGCCACCAGCAGTTCCCCCCGGGGGACTAGCGGGAGGGCCAGTTGGGAGACCCAGTACTTC.

This clone has only a few counts. The J gene is TRBJ1-1, the V gene TRBV29-1; the match to TRBD1 covers 9 bases. Germline V lookup: CDR1 SQVTM, CDR2 ANQGSEA. V shed 7 bases, J shed 0 bases, and the junction held 3 bases outside the gene matches. This CDR3 is 13 amino acids long. CDR3 DNA sequence: TGCAGCGGGACAGGGGTTGTGAACACTGAAGCTTTCTTT. Translated, it gives CSGTGVVNTEAFF.

This sequence joins TRBV10-1 and TRBJ2-2; 12 nucleotides align to TRBD2. The germline V gene has CDR1 WNHNN and CDR2 SYGVQD (reference sequence). Germline trimming cut 0 bases from V and 3 bases from J; bases unmatched to any gene: 8. The CDR3 sequence is 19 residues long. The CDR3 DNA is TGCGCCAGCAGTGAGTCCCAAACGACTAGCGGGAGCTACACCGGGGAGCTGTTTTTT. Protein sequence: CASSESQTTSGSYTGELFF.

J is TRBJ1-5 and V is TRBV6-1, with D possibly TRBD1 on 5 matching bases. Germline assignment: CDR1 MNHNS and CDR2 SASEGT. The V gene lost 3 bases and the J gene lost 7 bases, with 16 bases spanning the gap. The CDR3 runs 15 residues. For the CDR3, the DNA is TGTGCCAGCAGTGAGGGCGGGGGAGCGGGACAGCCCCAGCATTTT. It specifies CASSEGGGAGQPQHF.

The sample holds one count of this clone. The chain links TRBV5-4 to TRBJ1-1; D remains ambiguous. V was cut by 3 bases and J by 5 bases, with 17 bases left in between. CDR3 length equals 15 residues. CDR1 is SGHNT, CDR2 YYREEE, per germline (reference sequence). The CDR3 loop is CASSSAKKPGTEAFF. In nucleotides, the CDR3 is TGTGCCAGCAGCTCGGCTAAGAAGCCGGGGACTGAAGCTTTCTTT.

The genes are TRBV5-8 and TRBJ2-7, with D maybe TRBD1 (7 bases). From germline, CDR1 is SGHTS and CDR2 YDEGEE. The CDR3 is 14 residues long. Trimming took off 9 bases at V and 2 bases at J, with 18 bases between the two ends. The DNA of the CDR3 is TGTGCCAACCTTGCAGGGGGGTGGCCCTACGAGCAGTACTTC. Its protein product is CANLAGGWPYEQYF. The variable domain in full, with the rest retrieved from reference TRBV5-8 and TRBJ2-7, is EAGVTQSPTHLIKTRGQQATLRCSPISGHTSVYWYQQALGLGLQFLLWYDEGEERNRGNFPPRFSGRQFPNYSSELNVNALELEDSALYLCANLAGGWPYEQYFGPGTRLTVT.

The rearrangement uses TRBV25-1 and TRBJ2-1; a weak D match, TRBD2 (6 bases). Per the germline V gene, CDR1 is MGHDK and CDR2 is SYGVNS. The CDR3 loop spans 15 amino acids. The V and J ends lost 3 bases and 0 bases respectively, with 9 bases between them. The CDR3 DNA is TGTGCCAGCAGTGATCGGGGGAGCTCCTACAATGAGCAGTTCTTC. Amino acid sequence: CASSDRGSSYNEQFF.

The table lists this clone with a few counts. The chain joins TRBV27 to TRBJ2-7; D gene uncertain. The germline CDR1 and CDR2 sequences are MNHEY and SMNVEV (reference sequence). Trimming shortened V by 10 bases and J by 6 bases, and 22 bases separated the two germline ends. CDR3 length: 14 residues. The CDR3 region has the DNA TGTGCCACCACTCCCCAGGCGCGTCTCCCCGAGCAGTACTTC. It codes for CATTPQARLPEQYF.

The rearrangement joins TRBV2 to TRBJ1-5; D is possibly TRBD1 (5 bases). Germline-derived CDR1 and CDR2 are SNHLY and FYNNEI. The length of the CDR3 is 14 residues. Deletions cut 8 bases from V and 2 bases from J, with 13 bases between. The CDR3 bases are TGTGCCAGCGGGAGGGGTGCGGGCAATCAGCCCCAGCATTTT. This codes for CASGRGAGNQPQHF.

The CDR3, as DNA: TGTGCCAGCAGCCCACAAATGGAGTTCTATGGCTACACCTTC. Protein: CASSPQMEFYGYTF. The gene calls are TRBV7-8 and TRBJ1-2; D is undetermined. The germline CDR1 and CDR2 sequences are SGHVS and FQNEAQ. The CDR3 sequence is 14 residues long. The V and J ends lost 5 bases and 4 bases respectively, with 14 bases between them.

The V call is TRBV29-1, the J call TRBJ2-6; 10 nucleotides agree with TRBD1. CDR1 and CDR2 (germline): SQVTM, ANQGSEA. Trimming cost V 7 bases and J 4 bases; bases outside gene matches: 10. This CDR3 spans 16 amino acids. The CDR3 loop reads CSAARDRGAGANVLTF. The CDR3 nucleotides are TGCAGCGCCGCCCGGGACAGGGGTGCCGGGGCCAACGTCCTGACTTTC.

This clone was recorded once. The chain recombines TRBV2 with TRBJ2-3; TRBD1 might be the D (6 bases). V shed 2 bases and J shed 0 bases, with 9 bases lying between them. CDR1 is SNHLY and CDR2 is FYNNEI in the germline V gene. This CDR3 is built from 15 residues. CDR3 in DNA: TGTGCCAGCAGTGAACAGGGGACCAGCACAGATACGCAGTATTTT. This translates into CASSEQGTSTDTQYF.

This clone was seen a handful of times. The chain carries TRBV6-5 and TRBJ2-7, with 8 bases fitting TRBD1. V dropped 0 bases and J dropped 5; count of bases not matched to a gene: 3. The germline V gene has CDR1 MNHEY and CDR2 SVGAGI. The CDR3 contains 14 residues. The CDR3 nucleotides are TGTGCCAGCAGTTACTCTTCAGGGGGCAACGAGCAGTACTTC. Protein product: CASSYSSGGNEQYF.

The V gene is TRBV27, the J gene TRBJ1-4; TRBD1 is a possible D gene (6 bases). The CDR3 length is 16 residues. In germline, CDR1 is MNHEY, CDR2 SMNVEV (reference sequence). V was clipped by 0 bases and J by 4 bases, with 12 bases between them. The CDR3 region has the DNA TGTGCCAGCAGTTTATCAGGACAGCGAGATAATGAAAAACTGTTTTTT. Its translation: CASSLSGQRDNEKLFF.

Regarding this clone: The identical CDR3 is also encoded by other nucleotide sequences in the sample. The V and J genes are TRBV28 and TRBJ1-3; no firm D call. The CDR3 sequence is 14 residues long. Germline V lookup: CDR1 MDHEN, CDR2 SYDVKM. Deletions cut 3 bases from V and 1 base from J, with 7 bases between. The CDR3 DNA reads TGTGCCAGCAGTTTTCAGACTTCTGGAAACACCATATATTTT. Residues: CASSFQTSGNTIYF.

J is TRBJ2-3 and V is TRBV7-3; the match to TRBD2 covers 10 bases. This CDR3 comprises 17 residues. The V gene end was trimmed by 3 bases and the J gene end by 0 bases; junction bases not matched to a gene: 6. Germline-derived CDR1 and CDR2 are SGHTA and FQGTGA. Here the CDR3 reads CASSLASGGRSTDTQYF. The CDR3 region has the DNA TGTGCCAGCAGCTTGGCTAGCGGGGGCCGTAGCACAGATACGCAGTATTTT.

The chain combines TRBV7-3 with TRBJ1-1; 8 bases fit TRBD1. The length of the CDR3 is 14 residues. The J segment lost 4 bases and the V segment lost 5 bases, leaving 6 bases of the junction unmatched. The germline gives CDR1 SGHTA, CDR2 FQGTGA. The CDR3 bases are TGTGCCAGCAGCGCCCAGGGGGCGTCCACTGAAGCTTTCTTT. Encoded protein: CASSAQGASTEAFF.

The chain links TRBV7-2 to TRBJ2-1, with D possibly matching TRBD2 (6 bases). CDR1 is SGHTA and CDR2 is FQGNSA in the germline V gene. Between the trimmed V and J ends, which lost 6 bases and 4 bases, there was a span of 22 bases. CDR3 length equals 17 residues. The chain's CDR3 is CASSSTLGGPTYNEQFF. Written as DNA, the CDR3 is TGTGCCAGCAGTTCTACCCTGGGGGGACCTACGTACAATGAGCAGTTCTTC.